This TCR beta chain was identified in a study of T cells after yellow fever vaccination. Study summary: Preparing low-cell-number fractions relied on SMART-Seq v4 Ultra Low Input.

V lost 5 bases and J 0 bases, leaving 13 bases between the germline ends. The CDR3 length is 15 residues. Germline CDR1 is SEHNR and CDR2 is FQNEAQ (reference sequence). General study points: Only a small proportion of the clonotypes turned up in both the CD4 and the CD8 compartments, likely arising from convergent recombination. Abundant contaminating clonotypes from the bulk population could appear in FACS-sorted repertoires.

Production of TCR cDNA was by 5'RACE template switching, which also added a universal primer site and UMIs. In TCRdb, the 5' RACE reads were re-called with MiXCR into one record per CDR3 protein. The data contain under 400,000 distinct CDR3 sequences, around a tenth of them seen just once; the ten biggest clones take up less than 20%. This clonotype was counted between two and nine times. Its specificity is unknown. This TCR was recovered from a young man who received the YFV17D yellow fever vaccine. The sample in question was PBMCs, obtained on the day of the first yellow fever vaccination. J is TRBJ2-5 and V is TRBV7-9; no firm D call. CDR3 nucleotide sequence: TGTGCCAGCAGCGCCATCGACACGAACCAAGAGACCCAGTACTTC. As protein: CASSAIDTNQETQYF.